A single sample gave rise to the 9 T cell receptor beta chains below, sequenced in a study of shared clonotypes between healthy human individuals. TCRdb's table, derived via immunoSEQ multiplex PCR, lists solely in-frame clones and lacks some. The data show millions of clones, 85% to 95% seen once. Source material: naive CD4+ T cells sorted from blood. Specified subset: CD45RA+ positively selected. These receptors came from a man younger than 30 in good health.

This chain uses TRBV10-1 with TRBJ2-1; perhaps TRBD2 as D (6 bases). Trimming shortened V by 7 bases and J by 11 bases, and 18 bases separated the two germline ends. The CDR3 sequence is 13 residues long. CDR1 and CDR2 (germline): WNHNN, SYGVQD (reference sequence). Here the CDR3 DNA reads TGCGCCAGCAACCGGGAGCTTACAGAAAAGCAGTTCTTC. Protein sequence: CASNRELTEKQFF.

This clone was found once. The sample contains more than one DNA sequence encoding this CDR3. The chain carries TRBV25-1 and TRBJ2-5; 14 bases are shared with TRBD2. The V segment lost 1 base and the J segment 4 bases; nucleotides outside the gene matches: 2. The germline CDR1 and CDR2 sequences are MGHDK and SYGVNS. The CDR3 extends over 16 amino acids. In nucleotides, the CDR3 is TGTGCCAGCAGTGAATTGGGACTAGCGGGAGCAGAGACCCAGTACTTC. Translating gives CASSELGLAGAETQYF.

The chain couples TRBV10-3 to TRBJ2-2, with D unresolved. V was trimmed by 4 bases and J by 7 bases, leaving 16 bases between them. Germline V gene sequence: CDR1 ENHRY, CDR2 SYGVKD. This CDR3 is built from 15 residues. In DNA form, the CDR3 reads TGTGCCATCAGTGCTACTCAGAAGGAAGGCGGGGAGCTGTTTTTT. Its translation: CAISATQKEGGELFF.

This chain joins TRBV4-3 and TRBJ2-7; 10 bases map to TRBD2. The V segment lost 2 bases and the J segment 6 bases; nucleotides outside the gene matches: 10. Germline V lookup: CDR1 LGHNA, CDR2 YSLEER. CDR3 size: 16 residues. The CDR3 is CASSQNWASGSSEQYF. In DNA, the CDR3 is TGCGCCAGCAGCCAAAACTGGGCTAGCGGGAGTTCCGAGCAGTACTTC.

This sequence joins TRBV2 and TRBJ1-5; no clear D. Trimming cost V 7 bases and J 0 bases, with 7 bases left between them. This CDR3 has 13 residues. Per the germline V gene, CDR1 is SNHLY and CDR2 is FYNNEI. CDR3 amino acids: CASKADSNQPQHF. Here the CDR3 DNA reads TGTGCCAGCAAAGCGGATAGCAATCAGCCCCAGCATTTT.

This clone was observed a few times. V gene TRBV19 combines with J gene TRBJ1-6; D may be TRBD1 (5 bases). Germline loops: CDR1 LNHDA, CDR2 SQIVND (reference sequence). The CDR3 contains 15 residues. Trimming took 5 bases from V and 7 from J, leaving 15 bases between them. CDR3 residues: CASSPPGLTNSPLHF. Here the CDR3 DNA reads TGTGCCAGTAGTCCGCCGGGACTTACGAATTCACCCCTCCACTTT. Full variable domain (missing parts from reference TRBV19 and TRBJ1-6): DGGITQSPKYLFRKEGQNVTLSCEQNLNHDAMYWYRQDPGQGLRLIYYSQIVNDFQKGDIAEGYSVSREKKESFPLTVTSAQKNPTAFYLCASSPPGLTNSPLHFGNGTRLTVT.

This rearrangement joins TRBV28 to TRBJ2-7, with 9 bases that match TRBD1. With V trimmed by 3 bases and J by 2 bases, 5 bases remained unmatched. Germline lookup yields CDR1 MDHEN and CDR2 SYDVKM. The CDR3 length is 15 residues. CDR3 sequence reads: CASSFSDRGPYEQYF. CDR3 DNA sequence: TGTGCCAGCAGTTTCTCGGACAGGGGACCCTACGAGCAGTACTTC.

This clone appeared once. The chain joins TRBV12-5 to TRBJ1-5; D gene unclear. With 0 bases removed from V and 2 bases from J, the gap between germline ends came to 14 bases. This CDR3 has 17 residues. Germline assignment: CDR1 LGHNT and CDR2 FRNRAP. The CDR3 nucleotides are TGTGCTAGTGGTTTGGTACCGGGCGTATTGGGCAATCAGCCCCAGCATTTT. Protein sequence: CASGLVPGVLGNQPQHF.

This rearrangement joins TRBV30 to TRBJ1-6; D is perhaps TRBD1 (5 bases). V dropped 3 bases and J dropped 4 bases, with 13 bases sitting between them. This CDR3 contains 15 residues. Germline values: CDR1 GTSNPN, CDR2 SVGIG (reference sequence). The CDR3 DNA follows: TGTGCCTGGAGAGTACTGGGGGGATATAATTCACCCCTCCACTTT. This codes for CAWRVLGGYNSPLHF.